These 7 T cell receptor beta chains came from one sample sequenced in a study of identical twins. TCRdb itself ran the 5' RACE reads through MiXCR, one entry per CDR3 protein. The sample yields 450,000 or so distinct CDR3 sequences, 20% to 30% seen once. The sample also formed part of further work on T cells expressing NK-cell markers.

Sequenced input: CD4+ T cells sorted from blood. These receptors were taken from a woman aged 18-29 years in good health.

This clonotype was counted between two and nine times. The CDR3 region has the DNA TGTGCCAGTAGTATTGGGGCCGAGCTGTTTTTT. Its protein is CASSIGAELFF. The chain couples TRBV19 to TRBJ2-2, with D possibly being TRBD1 (5 bases). CDR3 length: 11 residues. Germline CDR1 and CDR2: LNHDA and SQIVND (reference sequence). Between the trimmed V and J ends, which lost 3 bases and 11 bases, there was a span of 7 bases.

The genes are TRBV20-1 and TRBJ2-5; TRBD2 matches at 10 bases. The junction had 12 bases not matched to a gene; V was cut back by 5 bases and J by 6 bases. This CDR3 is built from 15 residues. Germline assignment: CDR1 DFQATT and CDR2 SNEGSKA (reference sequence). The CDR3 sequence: CSALAGAGARKTQYF. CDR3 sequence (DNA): TGCAGTGCTCTAGCGGGAGCGGGCGCCCGTAAGACCCAGTACTTC.

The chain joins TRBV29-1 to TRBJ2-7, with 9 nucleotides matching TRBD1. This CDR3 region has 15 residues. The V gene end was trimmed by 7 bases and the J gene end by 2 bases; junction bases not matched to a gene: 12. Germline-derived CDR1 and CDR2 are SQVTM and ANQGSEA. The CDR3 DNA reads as TGCAGCGCAACCCCACAGGGGGCTCGTACCTACGAGCAGTACTTC. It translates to CSATPQGARTYEQYF.

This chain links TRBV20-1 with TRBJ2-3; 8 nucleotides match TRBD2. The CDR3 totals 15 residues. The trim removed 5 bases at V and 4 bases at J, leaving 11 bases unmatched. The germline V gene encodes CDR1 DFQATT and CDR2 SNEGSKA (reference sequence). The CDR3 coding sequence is TGCAGTGCTGTTGGCACTTGGACTAGCCCAGATACGCAGTATTTT. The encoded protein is CSAVGTWTSPDTQYF.

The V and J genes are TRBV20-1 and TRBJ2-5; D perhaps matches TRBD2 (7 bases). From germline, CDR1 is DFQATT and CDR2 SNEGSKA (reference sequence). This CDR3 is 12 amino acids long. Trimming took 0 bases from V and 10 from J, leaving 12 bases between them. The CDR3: CSARDPRGGQYF. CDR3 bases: TGCAGTGCTAGAGACCCGAGGGGGGGCCAGTACTTC.

The DNA of the CDR3 is TGCAGTGCTATTTCAGGGGGGATAAGCAATCAGCCCCAGCATTTT. Translated, it gives CSAISGGISNQPQHF. The chain combines TRBV20-1 with TRBJ1-5; 7 nucleotides line up with TRBD1. V dropped 4 bases and J dropped 1; count of bases not matched to a gene: 7. The CDR3 extends over 15 amino acids. The germline gives CDR1 DFQATT, CDR2 SNEGSKA (reference sequence).

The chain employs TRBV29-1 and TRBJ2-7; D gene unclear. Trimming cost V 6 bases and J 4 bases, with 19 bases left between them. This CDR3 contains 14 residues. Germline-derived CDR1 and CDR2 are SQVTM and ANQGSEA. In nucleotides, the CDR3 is TGCAGCGTCCACGGTATAGAGGCTGGGTACGAGCAGTACTTC. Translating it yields CSVHGIEAGYEQYF.